This passage covers 27 T cell receptor beta chains from one sample sequenced in a study of cytomegalovirus exposure and HLA in healthy donors. The PCR was carried out with 60 Vbeta primers and 13 Jbeta primers. TCRdb's table, derived via immunoSEQ multiplex PCR, lists solely in-frame clones and lacks some. Of roughly 190,000 clones listed, around 79% are singletons. The sample was PBMCs. These receptors came from a woman aged 45-59 years in good health and CMV-seronegative.

This clone was counted between two and nine times. The chain joins TRBV25-1 to TRBJ2-4, with D tentatively TRBD2 (5 bases). This CDR3 has 16 residues. Germline V gene lookup returns CDR1 MGHDK and CDR2 SYGVNS. V lost 0 bases, J lost 3 bases, and 12 bases lay in between. For the CDR3, the DNA is TGTGCCAGCAGTGAATACGGGGATAAGAGCAAAAACATTCAGTACTTC. Residues: CASSEYGDKSKNIQYF.

The CDR3 DNA is TGTGCCAGCAGCTTAGCGGGCAGCTACGAGCAGTACTTC. It translates to CASSLAGSYEQYF. The genes are TRBV7-2 and TRBJ2-7; no clear D gene. V was pared by 0 bases and J by 3 bases, with 6 bases between. The CDR3 totals 13 residues. Germline V gene data show CDR1 as SGHTA and CDR2 as FQGNSA.

The rearrangement joins TRBV7-9 to TRBJ1-1; D remains ambiguous. In germline, CDR1 is SEHNR, CDR2 FQNEAQ (reference sequence). Trimming left V 5 bases short and J 1 base short, with 14 bases between. This CDR3 is built from 15 residues. The CDR3 is CASSPPGGRNTEAFF. Written as DNA, the CDR3 is TGTGCCAGCAGCCCACCGGGAGGGAGGAACACTGAAGCTTTCTTT.

The rearrangement links TRBV6-5 to TRBJ1-2; tentative D call: TRBD1 (6 bases). The CDR3 runs 13 residues. CDR1 and CDR2 from the germline V gene are MNHEY and SVGAGI. The V gene lost 5 bases and the J gene lost 4 bases, with 11 bases spanning the gap. Here the CDR3 reads CASSDRTAYGYTF. The CDR3 nucleotides are TGTGCCAGCAGTGACAGGACAGCCTATGGCTACACCTTC.

This chain connects TRBV6-1 to TRBJ1-5, with a possible D match to TRBD1 (6 bases). The CDR3 length is 14 residues. Trimming shortened V by 6 bases and J by 1 base, and 10 bases separated the two germline ends. Germline CDR1 reads MNHNS; CDR2 reads SASEGT. CDR3 sequence (DNA): TGTGCCAGCAGCCTTGGACAGAGCAATCAGCCCCAGCATTTT. Its protein is CASSLGQSNQPQHF.

The gene calls are TRBV2 and TRBJ1-5, with a tentative D call TRBD1 (5 bases). Germline lookup yields CDR1 SNHLY and CDR2 FYNNEI. V lost 4 bases to trimming and J lost 1 base, with 11 bases between them. The CDR3 is 15 amino acids. The CDR3, as DNA: TGTGCCAGCAGTGGGTGGGGCTTCAGCAATCAGCCCCAGCATTTT. Its protein is CASSGWGFSNQPQHF.

The V gene is TRBV2, the J gene TRBJ2-5; D is perhaps TRBD1 (5 bases). The CDR3 runs 15 residues. Trimming removed 6 bases from V and 3 bases from J, with 17 bases in between. Germline V CDR1 and CDR2: SNHLY, FYNNEI. DNA for the CDR3: TGTGCCAGCAGGATGTTATCAAAAGGGGAAGAGACCCAGTACTTC. It encodes CASRMLSKGEETQYF.

V and J are TRBV2 and TRBJ1-3; perhaps TRBD1 as D (6 bases). The CDR3 consists of 15 residues. The germline V and J ends were trimmed by 7 bases and 2 bases, with 15 bases remaining between them. Germline-derived CDR1 and CDR2 are SNHLY and FYNNEI. The CDR3 here is CASKEGVTAGNTIYF. The CDR3 DNA is TGTGCCAGCAAAGAGGGGGTAACAGCTGGAAACACCATATATTTT.

V usage is TRBV14 and J usage is TRBJ2-2, with 7 positions matching TRBD2. CDR1 SGHDN and CDR2 FVKESK come from the germline V gene. The V segment lost 3 bases and the J segment 4 bases; nucleotides outside the gene matches: 8. The CDR3 spans 16 residues. The CDR3 bases are TGTGCCAGCAGCCAGGGGAGGGCCAGAGGCACCGGGGAGCTGTTTTTT. Translating it yields CASSQGRARGTGELFF.

The chain is built from TRBV19 and TRBJ2-2; 7 positions agree with TRBD2. Germline values: CDR1 LNHDA, CDR2 SQIVND (reference sequence). This CDR3 comprises 15 residues. The V and J ends lost 6 bases and 2 bases, in that order; junction bases with no gene match: 6. DNA for the CDR3: TGTGCCAGTAGGCGGGGGTGGATCAACACCGGGGAGCTGTTTTTT. Translating it yields CASRRGWINTGELFF.

The chain employs TRBV28 and TRBJ2-7; D is perhaps TRBD2 (6 bases). The CDR3 is 14 amino acids. The germline V gene encodes CDR1 MDHEN and CDR2 SYDVKM. Deletions cut 7 bases from V and 0 bases from J, with 13 bases between. CDR3 residues: CASTQGGSSYEQYF. The CDR3 region has the DNA TGTGCCAGCACCCAAGGAGGGAGCTCCTACGAGCAGTACTTC.

The chain links TRBV6-5 to TRBJ1-1; 8 positions match TRBD1. J lost 5 bases, V lost 5 bases, and 7 bases had no gene match. Germline-derived CDR1 and CDR2 are MNHEY and SVGAGI. This CDR3 region has 14 residues. The CDR3 is CASSEMDRATEAFF. CDR3 DNA sequence: TGTGCCAGCAGTGAAATGGACAGGGCGACTGAAGCTTTCTTT.

The chain joins TRBV7-2 to TRBJ2-5, with D uncertain. CDR3 size: 12 residues. CDR1 and CDR2 from the germline V gene are SGHTA and FQGNSA. The CDR3 is CASSRWQETQYF. CDR3 DNA: TGTGCTTCAAGTCGGTGGCAAGAGACCCAGTACTTC.

The chain couples TRBV7-2 to TRBJ2-4; D is perhaps TRBD1 (6 bases). Trimming removed 1 base from V and 7 bases from J, with 26 bases in between. This CDR3 comprises 19 residues. Germline assignment: CDR1 SGHTA and CDR2 FQGNSA. CDR3 region: CASSLVRITGRGGRNIQYF. CDR3 nucleotide sequence: TGTGCCAGCAGCTTAGTACGGATAACAGGGAGAGGAGGTCGGAACATTCAGTACTTC.

The rearrangement uses TRBV5-1 and TRBJ2-5; 8 bases map to TRBD2. V lost 5 bases, J lost 3 bases, and 18 bases stayed unmatched. Germline V gene data show CDR1 as SGHRS and CDR2 as YFSETQ. This CDR3 has 18 amino acids. CDR3 residues: CASSSQGILISGKETQYF. DNA of the CDR3: TGCGCCAGCAGTTCTCAGGGTATATTGATTAGCGGGAAAGAGACCCAGTACTTC. Full variable domain (missing parts from reference TRBV5-1 and TRBJ2-5): KAGVTQTPRYLIKTRGQQVTLSCSPISGHRSVSWYQQTPGQGLQFLFEYFSETQRNKGNFPGRFSGRQFSNSRSEMNVSTLELGDSALYLCASSSQGILISGKETQYFGPGTRLLVL.

The chain uses TRBV18 and TRBJ1-1, with D unresolved. The V and J ends lost 3 bases and 0 bases respectively, with 11 bases between them. This CDR3 has 15 residues. CDR1 KGHSH and CDR2 LQKENI come from the germline V gene. CDR3 nucleotide sequence: TGTGCCAGCTCACCTCCGGCCGGAGTGAACACTGAAGCTTTCTTT. It translates to CASSPPAGVNTEAFF.

Here the CDR3 DNA reads TGTGCCAGTACTCCCCCCGGGACAGGGAAAGAGACCCAGTACTTC. Amino acid sequence: CASTPPGTGKETQYF. This chain uses TRBV19 with TRBJ2-5; TRBD1 aligns across 9 bases. The germline gives CDR1 LNHDA, CDR2 SQIVND (reference sequence). This CDR3 is 15 amino acids long. The ends lost 7 bases at V and 3 bases at J; junction bases unmatched: 9.

There are a few counts of this clone. This chain joins TRBV5-4 and TRBJ1-1; D is undetermined. Germline V lookup: CDR1 SGHNT, CDR2 YYREEE (reference sequence). The CDR3 totals 16 residues. Trimming pared 3 bases from V and 0 bases from J, leaving 15 bases between. The CDR3 DNA reads as TGTGCCAGCAGCTCCGGACCAGTAGCGGTGAACACTGAAGCTTTCTTT. It encodes CASSSGPVAVNTEAFF.

This clone was seen once. This chain joins TRBV6-5 and TRBJ2-2; 8 bases fit TRBD2. CDR1 is MNHEY and CDR2 is SVGAGI in the germline V gene. With 2 bases clipped from V and 5 bases from J, the junction kept 4 bases outside the gene matches. CDR3 length: 15 residues. The CDR3 DNA reads TGTGCCAGCAGTTACCGGATAGCGGGGACCGGGGAGCTGTTTTTT. The encoded protein is CASSYRIAGTGELFF.

V is TRBV15 and J is TRBJ2-5; 11 bases match TRBD2. V lost 5 bases and J lost 5; bases outside the gene matches: 7. Germline lookup yields CDR1 LNHNV and CDR2 YYDKDF (reference sequence). This CDR3 is built from 15 residues. The CDR3 spells CATSVLLAGEETQYF. The CDR3 DNA is TGTGCCACCAGCGTCCTACTAGCGGGGGAGGAGACCCAGTACTTC. Full variable domain (missing parts from reference TRBV15 and TRBJ2-5): DAMVIQNPRYQVTQFGKPVTLSCSQTLNHNVMYWYQQKSSQAPKLLFHYYDKDFNNEADTPDNFQSRRPNTSFCFLDIRSPGLGDTAMYLCATSVLLAGEETQYFGPGTRLLVL.

The chain employs TRBV28 and TRBJ1-1; D is perhaps TRBD1 (5 bases). V gave up 5 bases and J gave up 1 base, with 11 bases separating them. Germline V gene sequence: CDR1 MDHEN, CDR2 SYDVKM. This CDR3 has 14 amino acids. DNA for the CDR3: TGTGCCAGCAGTCCCTACAGGCGGAACACTGAAGCTTTCTTT. It is translated as CASSPYRRNTEAFF.

This chain connects TRBV19 to TRBJ2-4, with D tentatively TRBD1 (6 bases). The CDR3 loop spans 16 amino acids. Trimming removed 9 bases at V and 0 bases at J, with 18 bases between. CDR1 and CDR2 (germline): LNHDA, SQIVND (reference sequence). The CDR3 bases are TGTGCCAGCGCCTTGACAGGCCAAATAGCCAAAAACATTCAGTACTTC. Translating gives CASALTGQIAKNIQYF.

The chain employs TRBV7-2 and TRBJ2-1; maybe TRBD2 (7 bases). Germline values: CDR1 SGHTA, CDR2 FQGNSA. V gave up 5 bases and J gave up 4 bases, with 18 bases separating them. The CDR3 sequence is 16 residues long. Here the CDR3 DNA reads TGTGCCAGCAGCCTCCCAAAGGGGGGGCTTTACAATGAGCAGTTCTTC. This codes for CASSLPKGGLYNEQFF.

This chain joins TRBV27 and TRBJ1-6; 9 bases match TRBD1. The CDR3 is 16 residues long. Germline-derived CDR1 and CDR2 are MNHEY and SMNVEV (reference sequence). V dropped 4 bases and J dropped 5; count of bases not matched to a gene: 6. The CDR3 loop is CASSSIGTGNNSPLHF. The CDR3 bases are TGTGCCAGCAGTTCTATCGGGACAGGGAATAATTCACCCCTCCACTTT.

This sequence joins TRBV5-8 and TRBJ2-1; 7 nucleotides line up with TRBD1. The CDR3 extends over 17 amino acids. V lost 5 bases and J lost 4; bases outside the gene matches: 15. Looked up from germline, CDR1 is SGHTS and CDR2 is YDEGEE. The CDR3 is CASSYSPGTAQYNEQFF. The CDR3 bases are TGTGCCAGCAGTTACTCCCCCGGGACAGCGCAATACAATGAGCAGTTCTTC. The whole variable domain, remainder taken from reference TRBV5-8 and TRBJ2-1, is EAGVTQSPTHLIKTRGQQATLRCSPISGHTSVYWYQQALGLGLQFLLWYDEGEERNRGNFPPRFSGRQFPNYSSELNVNALELEDSALYLCASSYSPGTAQYNEQFFGPGTRLTVL.

The chain has TRBV27 and TRBJ1-1, with a possible D match to TRBD1 (5 bases). The CDR3 runs to 15 residues. Germline V lookup: CDR1 MNHEY, CDR2 SMNVEV (reference sequence). Trimming shortened V by 5 bases and J by 2 bases, and 15 bases separated the two germline ends. CDR3 DNA: TGTGCCAGCAGTCGCCCGGGGGATCTAAACACTGAAGCTTTCTTT. This gives the protein CASSRPGDLNTEAFF.

This chain links TRBV10-3 with TRBJ1-4, with 7 bases aligning to TRBD1. The CDR3 length is 14 residues. V trimming: 5 bases; J trimming: 4 bases; junction bases outside the gene matches: 4. In germline, CDR1 is ENHRY, CDR2 SYGVKD. CDR3 in DNA: TGTGCCATCAGTAGACAGGGTAGTAATGAAAAACTGTTTTTT. It translates to CAISRQGSNEKLFF.